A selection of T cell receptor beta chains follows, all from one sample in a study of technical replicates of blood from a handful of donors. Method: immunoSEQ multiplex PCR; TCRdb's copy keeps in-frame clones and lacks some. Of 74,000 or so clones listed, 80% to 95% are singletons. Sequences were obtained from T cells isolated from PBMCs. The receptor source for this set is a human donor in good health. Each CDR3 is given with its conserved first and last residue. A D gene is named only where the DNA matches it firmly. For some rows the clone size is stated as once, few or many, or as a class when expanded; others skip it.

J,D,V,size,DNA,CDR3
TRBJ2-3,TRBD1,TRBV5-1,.,TGCGCCAGCAGCAATACAGGGGAGAGGGCAGATACGCAGTATTTT,CASSNTGERADTQYF
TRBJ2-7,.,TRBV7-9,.,TGTGCCAGCAGCTTAGGGCAGGGTGGGTACGAGCAGTACTTC,CASSLGQGGYEQYF
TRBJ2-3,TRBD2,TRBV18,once,TGTGCCAGCTCACCTGGAGTAGCGGGAGATCTTATGAACTCGGGTACGCAGTATTTT,CASSPGVAGDLMNSGTQYF
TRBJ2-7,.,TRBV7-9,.,TGTGCCAGCAGCTTAGTTACCTACGAGCAGTACTTC,CASSLVTYEQYF
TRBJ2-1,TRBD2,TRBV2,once,TGTGCCAGCGGGTGGGAGGGCGACAATGAGCAGTTCTTC,CASGWEGDNEQFF
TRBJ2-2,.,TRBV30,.,TGTGCCTGGAGTGTATTCCAGAACACCGGGGAGCTGTTTTTT,CAWSVFQNTGELFF
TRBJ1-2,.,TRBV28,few,TGTGCCAGCAGTTCCCTATGGGGGGACTTCTCCTATGGCTACACCTTC,CASSSLWGDFSYGYTF
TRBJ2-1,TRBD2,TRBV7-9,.,TGTGCCAGCGGGGGGGAGCTGACCTACAATGAGCAGTTCTTC,CASGGELTYNEQFF
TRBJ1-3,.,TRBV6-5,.,TGTGCCACCCAGGGCCCTGGAAACACCATATATTTT,CATQGPGNTIYF
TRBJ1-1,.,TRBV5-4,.,TGTGCCAGCAGCTTGGCCAGGGGCGGCGGCACTGAAGCTTTCTTT,CASSLARGGGTEAFF
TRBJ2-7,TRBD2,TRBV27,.,TGTGCCAGCAGTTGGGGAGGGAGCTACGAGCAGTACTTC,CASSWGGSYEQYF
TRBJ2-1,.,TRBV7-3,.,TGTGCCAGCAGTTTTCTTTCAAGTAGCCCACAGTTCTTC,CASSFLSSSPQFF
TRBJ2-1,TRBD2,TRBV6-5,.,TGTGCCAGCAGTCAAGTAGCGGGAGCCGGACAGTTCTTC,CASSQVAGAGQFF
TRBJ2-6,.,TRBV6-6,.,TGTGCCAGCAGTTACGCTGTTAGCTCTGGGGCCAACGTCCTGACTTTC,CASSYAVSSGANVLTF
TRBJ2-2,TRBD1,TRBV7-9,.,TGTGCCAGCAGCCCCGGGACAGTTTACACCGGGGAGCTGTTTTTT,CASSPGTVYTGELFF
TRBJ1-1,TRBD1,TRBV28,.,TGTGCCAGCAGTTCAAGGACAGGGAGAACTGAAGCTTTCTTT,CASSSRTGRTEAFF
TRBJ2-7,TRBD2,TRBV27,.,TGTGCCAGCAGACTAGCGGGAGGGCCCTACGAGCAGTACTTC,CASRLAGGPYEQYF